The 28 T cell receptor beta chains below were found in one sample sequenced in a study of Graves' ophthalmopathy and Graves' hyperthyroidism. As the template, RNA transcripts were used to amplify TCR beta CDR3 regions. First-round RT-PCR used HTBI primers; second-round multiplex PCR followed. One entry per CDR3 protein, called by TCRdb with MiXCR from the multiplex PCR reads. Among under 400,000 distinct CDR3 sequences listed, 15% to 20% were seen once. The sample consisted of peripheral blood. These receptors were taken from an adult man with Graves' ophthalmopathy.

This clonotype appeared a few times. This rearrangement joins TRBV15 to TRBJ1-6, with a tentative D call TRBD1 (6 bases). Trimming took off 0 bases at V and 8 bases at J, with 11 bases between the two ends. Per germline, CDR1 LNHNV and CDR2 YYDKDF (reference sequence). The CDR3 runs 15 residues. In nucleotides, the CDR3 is TGTGCCACCAGCAGAGAACAGGGAGTGCATTCACCCCTCCACTTT. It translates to CATSREQGVHSPLHF.

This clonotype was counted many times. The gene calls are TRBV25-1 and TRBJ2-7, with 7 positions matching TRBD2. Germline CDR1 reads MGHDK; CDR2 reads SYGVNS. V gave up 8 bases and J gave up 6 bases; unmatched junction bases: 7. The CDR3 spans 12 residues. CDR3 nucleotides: TGTGCCAGCGCCAAGACTAGCCTCGAGCAGTACTTC. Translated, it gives CASAKTSLEQYF.

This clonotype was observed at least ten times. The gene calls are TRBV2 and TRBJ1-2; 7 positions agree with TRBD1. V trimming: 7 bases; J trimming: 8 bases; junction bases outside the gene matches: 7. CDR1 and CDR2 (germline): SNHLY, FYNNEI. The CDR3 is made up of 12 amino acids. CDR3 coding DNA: TGTGCCAGCATGACAGGGCTGGGAGGCTACACCTTC. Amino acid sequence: CASMTGLGGYTF.

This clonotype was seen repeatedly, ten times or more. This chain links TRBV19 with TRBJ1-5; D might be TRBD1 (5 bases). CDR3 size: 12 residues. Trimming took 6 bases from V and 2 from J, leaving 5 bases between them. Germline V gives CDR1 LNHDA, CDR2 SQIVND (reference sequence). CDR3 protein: CASRQGNQPQHF. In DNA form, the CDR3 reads TGTGCCAGTAGACAGGGCAATCAGCCCCAGCATTTT.

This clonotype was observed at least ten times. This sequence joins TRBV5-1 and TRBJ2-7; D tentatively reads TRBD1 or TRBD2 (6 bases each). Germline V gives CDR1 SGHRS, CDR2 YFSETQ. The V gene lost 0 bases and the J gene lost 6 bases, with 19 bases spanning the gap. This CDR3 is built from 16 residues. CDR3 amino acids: CASSLGGGRGQSEQYF. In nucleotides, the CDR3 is TGCGCCAGCAGCTTGGGTGGGGGGCGCGGTCAGAGCGAGCAGTACTTC.

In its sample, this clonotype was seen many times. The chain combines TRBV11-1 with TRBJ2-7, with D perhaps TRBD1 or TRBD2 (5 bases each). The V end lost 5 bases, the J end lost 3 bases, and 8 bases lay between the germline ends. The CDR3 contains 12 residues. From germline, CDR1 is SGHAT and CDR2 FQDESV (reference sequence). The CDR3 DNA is TGTGCCAGCAGCGGGGACGGCTACGAGCAGTACTTC. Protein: CASSGDGYEQYF.

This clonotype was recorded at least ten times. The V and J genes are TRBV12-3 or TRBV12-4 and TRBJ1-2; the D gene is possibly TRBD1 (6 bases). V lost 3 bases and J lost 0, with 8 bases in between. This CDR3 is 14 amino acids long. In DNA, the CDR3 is TGTGCCAGCAGTTTTGGGACAACTAACTATGGCTACACCTTC. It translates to CASSFGTTNYGYTF.

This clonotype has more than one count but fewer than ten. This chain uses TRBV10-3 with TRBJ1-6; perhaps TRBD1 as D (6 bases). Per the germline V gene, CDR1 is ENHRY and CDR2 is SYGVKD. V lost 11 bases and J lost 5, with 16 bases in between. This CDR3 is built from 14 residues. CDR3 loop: CASEAGQDNSPLHF. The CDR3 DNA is TGTGCCTCCGAGGCGGGACAAGATAATTCACCCCTCCACTTT.

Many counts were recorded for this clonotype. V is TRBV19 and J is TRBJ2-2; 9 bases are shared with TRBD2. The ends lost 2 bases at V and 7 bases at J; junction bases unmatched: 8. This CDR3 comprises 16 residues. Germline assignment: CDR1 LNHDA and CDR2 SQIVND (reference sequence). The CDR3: CASSIRTGTSNGELFF. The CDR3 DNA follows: TGTGCCAGTAGTATAAGGACCGGGACTAGCAACGGGGAGCTGTTTTTT.

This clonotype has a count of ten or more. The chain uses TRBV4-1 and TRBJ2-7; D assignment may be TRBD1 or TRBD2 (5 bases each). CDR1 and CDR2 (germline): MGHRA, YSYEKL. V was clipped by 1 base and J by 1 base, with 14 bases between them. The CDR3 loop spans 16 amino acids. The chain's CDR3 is CASSQGGGVVSYEQYF. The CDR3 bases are TGCGCCAGCAGCCAAGGTGGGGGAGTGGTGTCCTACGAGCAGTACTTC.

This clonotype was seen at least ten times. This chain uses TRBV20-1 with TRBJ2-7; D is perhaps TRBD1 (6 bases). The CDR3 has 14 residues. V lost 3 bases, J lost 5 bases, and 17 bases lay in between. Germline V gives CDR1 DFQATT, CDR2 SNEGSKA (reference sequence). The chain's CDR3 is CSASSGRGFDEQYF. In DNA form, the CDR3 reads TGCAGTGCTAGTTCAGGCAGGGGATTCGACGAGCAGTACTTC.

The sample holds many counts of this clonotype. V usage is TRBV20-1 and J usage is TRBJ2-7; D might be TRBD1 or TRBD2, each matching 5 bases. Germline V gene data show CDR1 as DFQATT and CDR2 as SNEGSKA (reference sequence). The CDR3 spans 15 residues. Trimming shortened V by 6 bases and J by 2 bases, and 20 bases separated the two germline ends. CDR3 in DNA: TGCAGTGCCCTAGACAGAGGAGGTACCCCCTACGAGCAGTACTTC. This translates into CSALDRGGTPYEQYF.

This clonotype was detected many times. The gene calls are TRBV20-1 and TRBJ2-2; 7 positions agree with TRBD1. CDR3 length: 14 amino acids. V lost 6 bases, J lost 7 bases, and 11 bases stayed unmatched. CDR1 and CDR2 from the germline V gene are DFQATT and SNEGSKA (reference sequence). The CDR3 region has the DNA TGCAGTGCCACACACAGGGGTTCCGACGGGGAGCTGTTTTTT. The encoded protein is CSATHRGSDGELFF.

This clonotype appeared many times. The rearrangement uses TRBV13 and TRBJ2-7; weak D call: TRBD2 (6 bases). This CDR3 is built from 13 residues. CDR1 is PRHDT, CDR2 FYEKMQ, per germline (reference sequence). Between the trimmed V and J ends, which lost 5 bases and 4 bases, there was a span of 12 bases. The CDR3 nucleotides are TGTGCCAGCAGCATCCGACTAGTATACGAGCAGTACTTC. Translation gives CASSIRLVYEQYF. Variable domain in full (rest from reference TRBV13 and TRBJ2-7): AAGVIQSPRHLIKEKRETATLKCYPIPRHDTVYWYQQGPGQDPQFLISFYEKMQSDKGSIPDRFSAQQFSDYHSELNMSSLELGDSALYFCASSIRLVYEQYFGPGTRLTVT.

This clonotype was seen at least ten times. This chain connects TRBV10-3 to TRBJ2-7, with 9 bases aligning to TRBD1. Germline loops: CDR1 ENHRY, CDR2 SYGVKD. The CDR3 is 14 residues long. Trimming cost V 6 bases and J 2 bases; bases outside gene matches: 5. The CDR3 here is CAISKGQGTYEQYF. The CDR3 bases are TGTGCCATCAGCAAGGGACAGGGAACCTACGAGCAGTACTTC.

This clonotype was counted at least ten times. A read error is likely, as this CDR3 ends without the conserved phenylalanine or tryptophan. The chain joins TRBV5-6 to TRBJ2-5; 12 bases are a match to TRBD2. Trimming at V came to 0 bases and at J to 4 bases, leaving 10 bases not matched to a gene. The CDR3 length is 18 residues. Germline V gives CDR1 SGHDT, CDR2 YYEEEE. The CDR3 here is CASSLAGSSGGAAETQYL. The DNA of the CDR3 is TGTGCCAGCAGCTTGGCGGGCTCTAGCGGGGGGGCCGCAGAGACCCAGTACCTC.

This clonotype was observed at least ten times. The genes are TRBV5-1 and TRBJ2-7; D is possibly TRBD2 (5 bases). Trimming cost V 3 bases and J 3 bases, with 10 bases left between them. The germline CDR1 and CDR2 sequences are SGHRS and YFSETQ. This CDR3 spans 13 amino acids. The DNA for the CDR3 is TGCGCCAGCAGCTCCCGGGGTAGCTACGAGCAGTACTTC. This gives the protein CASSSRGSYEQYF.

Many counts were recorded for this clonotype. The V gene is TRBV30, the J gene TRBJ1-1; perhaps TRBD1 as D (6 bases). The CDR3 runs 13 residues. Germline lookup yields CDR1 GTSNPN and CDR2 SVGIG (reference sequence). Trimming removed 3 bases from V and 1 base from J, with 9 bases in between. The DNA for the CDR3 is TGTGCCTGGAGGGGGACAAAGAACACTGAAGCTTTCTTT. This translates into CAWRGTKNTEAFF.

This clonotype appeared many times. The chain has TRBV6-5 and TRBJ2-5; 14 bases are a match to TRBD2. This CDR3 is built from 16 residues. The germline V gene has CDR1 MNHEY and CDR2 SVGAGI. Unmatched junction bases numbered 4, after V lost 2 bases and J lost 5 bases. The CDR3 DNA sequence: TGTGCCAGCAGTTACGGGACTAGCGGGAGCTTGGAGACCCAGTACTTC. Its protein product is CASSYGTSGSLETQYF.

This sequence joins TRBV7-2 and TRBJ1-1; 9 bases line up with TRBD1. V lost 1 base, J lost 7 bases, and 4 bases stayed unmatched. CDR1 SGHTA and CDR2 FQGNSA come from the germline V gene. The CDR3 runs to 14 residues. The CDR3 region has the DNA TGTGCCAGCAGCTTAGTTACAGGGGGCGGTGAAGCTTTCTTT. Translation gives CASSLVTGGGEAFF.

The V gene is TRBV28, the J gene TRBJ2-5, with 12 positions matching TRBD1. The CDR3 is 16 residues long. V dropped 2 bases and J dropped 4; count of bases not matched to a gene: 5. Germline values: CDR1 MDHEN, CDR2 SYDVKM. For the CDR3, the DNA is TGTGCCAGCAGTTTACGGGACAGGGGGCCCCCAGAGACCCAGTACTTC. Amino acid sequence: CASSLRDRGPPETQYF.

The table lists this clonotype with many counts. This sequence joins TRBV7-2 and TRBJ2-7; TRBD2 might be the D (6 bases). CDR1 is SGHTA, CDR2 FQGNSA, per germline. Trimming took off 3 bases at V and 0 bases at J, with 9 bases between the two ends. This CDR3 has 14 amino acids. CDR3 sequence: CASSFAGSSYEQYF. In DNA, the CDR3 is TGTGCCAGCAGCTTTGCGGGATCCTCCTACGAGCAGTACTTC.

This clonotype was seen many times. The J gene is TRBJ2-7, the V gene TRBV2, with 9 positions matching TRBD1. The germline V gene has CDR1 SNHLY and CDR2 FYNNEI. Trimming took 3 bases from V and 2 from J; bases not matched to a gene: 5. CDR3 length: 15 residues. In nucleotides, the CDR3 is TGTGCCAGCAGTGATGGGACAGGGTTCCCCTACGAGCAGTACTTC. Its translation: CASSDGTGFPYEQYF.

DNA of the CDR3: TGTGCCAGCAGATCTGGGTTTGACTACGAGCAGTACTTC. This encodes CASRSGFDYEQYF. This chain joins TRBV13 and TRBJ2-7; D unclear. The length of the CDR3 is 13 residues. The germline gives CDR1 PRHDT, CDR2 FYEKMQ (reference sequence). With 6 bases removed from V and 3 bases from J, the gap between germline ends came to 12 bases.

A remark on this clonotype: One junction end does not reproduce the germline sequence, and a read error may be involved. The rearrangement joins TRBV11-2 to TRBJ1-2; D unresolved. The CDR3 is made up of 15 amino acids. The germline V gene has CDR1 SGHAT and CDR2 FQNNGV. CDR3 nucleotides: TGTGCCAGCAACTTAGAGGACGGACCCGGACATGGCTACACCTTC. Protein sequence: CASNLEDGPGHGYTF. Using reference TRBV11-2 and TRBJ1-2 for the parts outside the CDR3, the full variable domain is EAGVAQSPRYKIIEKRQSVAFWCNPISGHATLYWYQQILGQGPKLLIQFQNNGVVDDSQLPKDRFSAERLKGVDSTLKIQPAKLEDSAVYLCASNLEDGPGHGYTFGSGTRLTVV.

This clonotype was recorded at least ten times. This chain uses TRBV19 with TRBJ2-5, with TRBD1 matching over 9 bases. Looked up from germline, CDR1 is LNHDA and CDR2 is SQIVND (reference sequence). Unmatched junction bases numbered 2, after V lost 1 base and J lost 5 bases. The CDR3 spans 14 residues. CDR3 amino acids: CASSIGGTGETQYF. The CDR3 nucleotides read TGTGCCAGTAGTATAGGAGGGACAGGGGAGACCCAGTACTTC.

The CDR3 loop is CSVTGTSGGETQYF. CDR3 DNA sequence: TGCAGCGTCACCGGGACTAGCGGGGGCGAGACCCAGTACTTC. V is TRBV29-1 and J is TRBJ2-5; 14 bases agree with TRBD2. J gave up 5 bases and V 6 bases, and 5 bases lay outside the gene matches. Germline V gene sequence: CDR1 SQVTM, CDR2 ANQGSEA. This CDR3 is 14 amino acids long.

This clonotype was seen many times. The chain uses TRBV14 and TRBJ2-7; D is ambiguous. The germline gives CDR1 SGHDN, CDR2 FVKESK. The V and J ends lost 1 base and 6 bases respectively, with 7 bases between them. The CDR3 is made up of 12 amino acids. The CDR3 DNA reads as TGTGCCAGCAGCCAAGCGACTCTCGAGCAGTACTTC. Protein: CASSQATLEQYF.